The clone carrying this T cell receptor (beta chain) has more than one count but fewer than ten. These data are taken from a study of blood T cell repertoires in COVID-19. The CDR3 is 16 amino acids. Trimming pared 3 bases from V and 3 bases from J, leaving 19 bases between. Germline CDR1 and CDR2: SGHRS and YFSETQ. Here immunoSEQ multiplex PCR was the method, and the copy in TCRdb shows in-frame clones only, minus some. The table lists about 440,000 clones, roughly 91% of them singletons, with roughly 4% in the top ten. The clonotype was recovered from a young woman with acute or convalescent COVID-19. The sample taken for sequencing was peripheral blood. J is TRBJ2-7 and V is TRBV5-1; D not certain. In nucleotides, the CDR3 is TGCGCCAGCAGCTCCCGGTTGGCAGTGAGACACTACGAGCAGTACTTC. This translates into CASSSRLAVRHYEQYF.